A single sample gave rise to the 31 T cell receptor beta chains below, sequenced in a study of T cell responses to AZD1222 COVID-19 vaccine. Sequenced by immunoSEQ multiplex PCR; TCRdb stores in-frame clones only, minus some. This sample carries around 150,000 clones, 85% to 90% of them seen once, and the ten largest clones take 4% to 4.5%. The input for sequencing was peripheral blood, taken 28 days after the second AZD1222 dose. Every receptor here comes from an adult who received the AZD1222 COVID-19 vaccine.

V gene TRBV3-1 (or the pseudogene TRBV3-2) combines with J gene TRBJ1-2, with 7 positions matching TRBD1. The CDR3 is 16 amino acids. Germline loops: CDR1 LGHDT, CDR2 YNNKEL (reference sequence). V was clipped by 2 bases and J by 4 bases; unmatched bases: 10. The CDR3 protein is CASSQLHGTVTYGYTF. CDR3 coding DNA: TGTGCCAGCAGCCAACTCCACGGGACAGTAACCTATGGCTACACCTTC.

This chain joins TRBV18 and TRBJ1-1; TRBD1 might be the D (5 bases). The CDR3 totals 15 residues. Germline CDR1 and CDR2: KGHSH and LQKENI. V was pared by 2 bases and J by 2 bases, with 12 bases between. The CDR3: CASSPSTGVNTEAFF. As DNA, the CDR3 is TGTGCCAGCTCACCATCAACGGGGGTTAACACTGAAGCTTTCTTT.

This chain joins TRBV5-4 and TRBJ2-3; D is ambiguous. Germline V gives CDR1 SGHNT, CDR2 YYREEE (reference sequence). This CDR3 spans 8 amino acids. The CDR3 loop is CAVDTQYF. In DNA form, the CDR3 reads TGTGCTGTAGATACGCAGTATTTT. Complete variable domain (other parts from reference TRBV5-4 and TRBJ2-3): ETGVTQSPTHLIKTRGQQVTLRCSSQSGHNTVSWYQQALGQGPQFIFQYYREEENGRGNFPPRFSGLQFPNYSSELNVNALELDDSALYLCAVDTQYFGPGTRLTVL.

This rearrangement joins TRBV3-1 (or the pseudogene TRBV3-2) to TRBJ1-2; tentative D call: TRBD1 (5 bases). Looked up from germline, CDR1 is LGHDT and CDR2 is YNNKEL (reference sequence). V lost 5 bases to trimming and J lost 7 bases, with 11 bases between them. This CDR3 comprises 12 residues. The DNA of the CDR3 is TGTGCCAGCAGCTATGGGACGGGTGGCTACACCTTC. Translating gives CASSYGTGGYTF.

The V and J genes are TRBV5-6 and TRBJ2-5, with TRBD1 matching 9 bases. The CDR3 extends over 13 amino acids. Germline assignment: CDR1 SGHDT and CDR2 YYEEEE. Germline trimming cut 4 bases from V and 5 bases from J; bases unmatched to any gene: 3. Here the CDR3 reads CASSGGQGETQYF. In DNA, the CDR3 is TGTGCCAGCAGCGGGGGACAGGGTGAGACCCAGTACTTC.

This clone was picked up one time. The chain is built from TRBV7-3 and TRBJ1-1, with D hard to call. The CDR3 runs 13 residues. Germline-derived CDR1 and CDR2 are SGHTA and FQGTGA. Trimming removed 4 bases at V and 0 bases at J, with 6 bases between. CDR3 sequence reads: CASSYDMNTEAFF. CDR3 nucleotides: TGTGCCAGCAGCTACGATATGAACACTGAAGCTTTCTTT.

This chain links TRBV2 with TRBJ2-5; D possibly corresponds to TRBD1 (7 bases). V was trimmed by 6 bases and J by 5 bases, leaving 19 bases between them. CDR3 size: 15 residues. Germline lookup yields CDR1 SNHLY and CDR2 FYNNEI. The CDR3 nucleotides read TGTGCCAGCAGGGACCAGGGGGAGGTCTGGGAGACCCAGTACTTC. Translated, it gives CASRDQGEVWETQYF.

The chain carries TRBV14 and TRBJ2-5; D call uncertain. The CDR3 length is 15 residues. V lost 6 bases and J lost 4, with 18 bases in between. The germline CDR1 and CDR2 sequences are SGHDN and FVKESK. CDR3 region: CASSARLVRTETQYF. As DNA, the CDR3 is TGTGCCAGCAGTGCCAGGTTGGTGAGGACAGAGACCCAGTACTTC. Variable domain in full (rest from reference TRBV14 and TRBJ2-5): EAGVTQFPSHSVIEKGQTVTLRCDPISGHDNLYWYRRVMGKEIKFLLHFVKESKQDESGMPNNRFLAERTGGTYSTLKVQPAELEDSGVYFCASSARLVRTETQYFGPGTRLLVL.

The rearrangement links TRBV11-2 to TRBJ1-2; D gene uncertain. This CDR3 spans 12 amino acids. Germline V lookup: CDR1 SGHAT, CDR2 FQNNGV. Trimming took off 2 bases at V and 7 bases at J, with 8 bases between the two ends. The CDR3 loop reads CASSLRVGGYTF. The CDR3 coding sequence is TGTGCCAGCAGCTTAAGGGTTGGTGGCTACACCTTC.

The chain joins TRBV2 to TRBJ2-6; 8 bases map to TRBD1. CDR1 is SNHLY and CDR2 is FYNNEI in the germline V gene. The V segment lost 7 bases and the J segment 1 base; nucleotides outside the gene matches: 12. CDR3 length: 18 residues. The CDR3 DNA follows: TGTGCCAGCACGAAAACCCGGACAGGGCGGTCTGGGGCCAACGTCCTGACTTTC. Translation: CASTKTRTGRSGANVLTF.

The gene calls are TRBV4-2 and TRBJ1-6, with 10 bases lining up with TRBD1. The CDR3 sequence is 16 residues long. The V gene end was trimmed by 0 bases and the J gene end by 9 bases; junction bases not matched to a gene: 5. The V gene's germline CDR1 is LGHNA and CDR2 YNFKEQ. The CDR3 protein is CASSQDGTGVGSPLHF. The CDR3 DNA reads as TGTGCCAGCAGCCAAGATGGGACAGGGGTCGGTTCACCCCTCCACTTT.

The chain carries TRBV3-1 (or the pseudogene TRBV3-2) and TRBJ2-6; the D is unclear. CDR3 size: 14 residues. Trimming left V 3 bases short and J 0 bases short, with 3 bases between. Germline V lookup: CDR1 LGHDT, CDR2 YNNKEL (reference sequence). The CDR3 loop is CASSQDSGANVLTF. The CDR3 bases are TGTGCCAGCAGCCAGGACTCTGGGGCCAACGTCCTGACTTTC.

The CDR3 DNA is TGTGCCAGCAGCCAACCGTTCACCGGGGAGCTGTTTTTT. Translation: CASSQPFTGELFF. The gene calls are TRBV3-1 (or the pseudogene TRBV3-2) and TRBJ2-2, with D unresolved. Germline CDR1 LGHDT, CDR2 YNNKEL (reference sequence). Trimming took off 2 bases at V and 4 bases at J, with 5 bases between the two ends. The CDR3 extends over 13 amino acids.

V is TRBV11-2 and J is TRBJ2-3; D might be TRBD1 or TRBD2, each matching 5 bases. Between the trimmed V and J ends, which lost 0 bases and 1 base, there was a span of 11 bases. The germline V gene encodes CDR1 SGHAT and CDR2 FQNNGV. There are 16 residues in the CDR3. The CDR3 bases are TGTGCCAGCAGCTTAGAACGGGACCGGGGCACAGATACGCAGTATTTT. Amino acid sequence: CASSLERDRGTDTQYF. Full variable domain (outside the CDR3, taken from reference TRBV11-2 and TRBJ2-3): EAGVAQSPRYKIIEKRQSVAFWCNPISGHATLYWYQQILGQGPKLLIQFQNNGVVDDSQLPKDRFSAERLKGVDSTLKIQPAKLEDSAVYLCASSLERDRGTDTQYFGPGTRLTVL.

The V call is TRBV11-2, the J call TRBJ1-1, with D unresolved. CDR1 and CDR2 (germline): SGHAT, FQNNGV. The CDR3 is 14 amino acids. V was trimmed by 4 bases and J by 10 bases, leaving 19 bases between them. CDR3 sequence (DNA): TGTGCCAGCAGCTCACGGCGGTCGGGTCCGGGAGCTTTCTTT. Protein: CASSSRRSGPGAFF.

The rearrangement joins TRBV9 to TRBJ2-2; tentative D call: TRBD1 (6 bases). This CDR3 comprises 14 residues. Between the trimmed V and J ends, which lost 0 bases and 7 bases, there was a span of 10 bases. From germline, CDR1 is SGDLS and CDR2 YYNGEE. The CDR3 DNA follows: TGTGCCAGCAGCGTAGACAGGGAACACGGGGAGCTGTTTTTT. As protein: CASSVDREHGELFF.

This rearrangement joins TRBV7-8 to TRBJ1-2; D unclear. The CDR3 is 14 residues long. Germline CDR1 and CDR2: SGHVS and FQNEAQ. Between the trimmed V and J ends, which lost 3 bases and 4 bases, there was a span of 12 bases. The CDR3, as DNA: TGTGCCAGCAGCTTGTACGACTACAGCTATGGCTACACCTTC. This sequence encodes CASSLYDYSYGYTF.

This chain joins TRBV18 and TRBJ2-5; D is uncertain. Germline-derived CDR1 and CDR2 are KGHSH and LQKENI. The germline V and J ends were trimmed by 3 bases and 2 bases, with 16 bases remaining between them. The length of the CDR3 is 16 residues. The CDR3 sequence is CASSPRQPDKQETQYF. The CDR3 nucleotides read TGTGCCAGCTCACCCCGACAACCAGACAAACAAGAGACCCAGTACTTC. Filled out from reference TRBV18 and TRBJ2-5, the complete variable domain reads NAGVMQNPRHLVRRRGQEARLRCSPMKGHSHVYWYRQLPEEGLKFMVYLQKENIIDESGMPKERFSAEFPKEGPSILRIQQVVRGDSAAYFCASSPRQPDKQETQYFGPGTRLLVL.

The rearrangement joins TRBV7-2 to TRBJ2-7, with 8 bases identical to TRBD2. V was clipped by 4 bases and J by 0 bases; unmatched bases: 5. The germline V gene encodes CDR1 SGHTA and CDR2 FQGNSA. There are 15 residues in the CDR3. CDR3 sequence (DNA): TGTGCCAGCAGCTCAGAGCGGGGGAGCTCCTACGAGCAGTACTTC. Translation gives CASSSERGSSYEQYF.

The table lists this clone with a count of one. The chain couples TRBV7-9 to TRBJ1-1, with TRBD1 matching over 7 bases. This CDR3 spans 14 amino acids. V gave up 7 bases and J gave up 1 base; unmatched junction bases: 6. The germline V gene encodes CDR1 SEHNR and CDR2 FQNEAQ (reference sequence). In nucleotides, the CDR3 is TGTGCCAGCATCGGTCGACAGGGGAACACTGAAGCTTTCTTT. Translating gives CASIGRQGNTEAFF.

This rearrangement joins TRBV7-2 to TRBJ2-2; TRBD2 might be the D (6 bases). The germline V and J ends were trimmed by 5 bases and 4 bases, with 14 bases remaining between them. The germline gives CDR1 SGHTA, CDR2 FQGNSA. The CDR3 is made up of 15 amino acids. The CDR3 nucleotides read TGTGCCAGCAGCCCCCGGAGGGCTCGCACCGGGGAGCTGTTTTTT. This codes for CASSPRRARTGELFF.

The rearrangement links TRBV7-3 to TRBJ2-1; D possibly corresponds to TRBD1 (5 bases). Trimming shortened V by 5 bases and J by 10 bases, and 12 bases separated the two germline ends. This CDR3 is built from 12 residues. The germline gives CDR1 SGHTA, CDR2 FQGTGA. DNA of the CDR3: TGTGCCAGCAGCCCGGCGCAGGGCGAGCAGTTCTTC. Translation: CASSPAQGEQFF.

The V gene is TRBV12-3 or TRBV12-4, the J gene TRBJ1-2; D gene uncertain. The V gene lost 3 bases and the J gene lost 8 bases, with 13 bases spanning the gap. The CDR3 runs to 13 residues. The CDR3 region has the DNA TGTGCCAGCAGTTTCTCGACAATCTCCGGCTACACCTTC. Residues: CASSFSTISGYTF.

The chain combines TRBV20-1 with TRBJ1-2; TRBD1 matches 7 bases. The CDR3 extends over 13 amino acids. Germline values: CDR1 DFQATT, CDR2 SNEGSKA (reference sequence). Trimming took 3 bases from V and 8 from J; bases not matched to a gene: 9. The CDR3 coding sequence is TGCAGTGCTAGTTTGGGACAGAGATCGGGCTACACCTTC. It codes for CSASLGQRSGYTF.

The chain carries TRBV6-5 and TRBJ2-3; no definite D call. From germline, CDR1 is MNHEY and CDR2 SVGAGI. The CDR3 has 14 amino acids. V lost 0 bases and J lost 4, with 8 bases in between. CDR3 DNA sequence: TGTGCCAGCAGTTACTCCCACTTTTCAGATACGCAGTATTTT. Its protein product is CASSYSHFSDTQYF.

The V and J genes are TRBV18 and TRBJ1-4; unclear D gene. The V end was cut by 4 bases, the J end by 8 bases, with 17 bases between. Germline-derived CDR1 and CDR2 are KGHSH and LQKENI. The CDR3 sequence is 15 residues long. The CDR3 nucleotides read TGTGCCAGCTCACGTCAAGAAAATCGTGGGGAAAAACTGTTTTTT. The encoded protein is CASSRQENRGEKLFF.

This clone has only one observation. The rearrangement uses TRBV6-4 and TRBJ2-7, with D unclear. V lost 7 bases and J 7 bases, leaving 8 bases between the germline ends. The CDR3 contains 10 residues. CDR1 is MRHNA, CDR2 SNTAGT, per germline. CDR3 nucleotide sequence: TGTGCCAGCAATCTTAGAGAGCAGTACTTC. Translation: CASNLREQYF.

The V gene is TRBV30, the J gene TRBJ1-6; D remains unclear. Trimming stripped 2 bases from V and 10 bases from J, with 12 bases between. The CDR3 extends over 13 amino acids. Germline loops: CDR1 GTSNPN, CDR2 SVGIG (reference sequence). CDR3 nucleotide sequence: TGTGCCTGGAGTACTCTAAAAGGGTCACCCCTCCACTTT. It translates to CAWSTLKGSPLHF.

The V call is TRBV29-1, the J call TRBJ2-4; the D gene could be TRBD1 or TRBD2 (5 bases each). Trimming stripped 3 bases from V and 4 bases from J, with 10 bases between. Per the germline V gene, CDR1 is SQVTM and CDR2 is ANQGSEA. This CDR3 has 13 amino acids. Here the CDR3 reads CSVENGGKNIQYF. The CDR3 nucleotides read TGCAGCGTTGAGAATGGGGGTAAAAACATTCAGTACTTC.

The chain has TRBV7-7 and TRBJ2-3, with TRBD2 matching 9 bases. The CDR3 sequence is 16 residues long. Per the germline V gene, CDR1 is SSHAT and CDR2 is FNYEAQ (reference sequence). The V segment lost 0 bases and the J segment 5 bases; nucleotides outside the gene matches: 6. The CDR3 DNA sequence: TGTGCCAGCAGCTTAGCATTGAGCGGGGGGCTAGATACGCAGTATTTT. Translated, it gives CASSLALSGGLDTQYF.

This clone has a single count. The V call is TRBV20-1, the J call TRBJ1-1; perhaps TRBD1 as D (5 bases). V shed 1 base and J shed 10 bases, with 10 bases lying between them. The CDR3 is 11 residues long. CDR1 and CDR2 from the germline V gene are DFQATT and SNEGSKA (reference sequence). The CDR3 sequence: CSARAGDLAFF. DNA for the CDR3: TGCAGTGCTAGAGCGGGGGACCTAGCTTTCTTT.